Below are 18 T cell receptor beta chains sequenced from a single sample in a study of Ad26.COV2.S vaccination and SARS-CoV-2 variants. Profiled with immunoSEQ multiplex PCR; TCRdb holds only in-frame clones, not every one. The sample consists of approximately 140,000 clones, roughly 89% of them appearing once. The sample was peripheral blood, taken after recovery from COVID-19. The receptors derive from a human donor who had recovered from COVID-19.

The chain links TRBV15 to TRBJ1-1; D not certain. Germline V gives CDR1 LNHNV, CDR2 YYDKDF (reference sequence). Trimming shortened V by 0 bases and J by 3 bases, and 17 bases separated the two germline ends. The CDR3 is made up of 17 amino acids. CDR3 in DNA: TGTGCCACCAGCAGAGACCATTTTTTGGGAGCGGACACTGAAGCTTTCTTT. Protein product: CATSRDHFLGADTEAFF.

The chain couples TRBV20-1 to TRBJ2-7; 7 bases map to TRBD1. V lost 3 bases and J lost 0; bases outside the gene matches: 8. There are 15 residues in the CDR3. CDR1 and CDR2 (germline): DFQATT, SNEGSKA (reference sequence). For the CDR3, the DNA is TGCAGTGCTAGTGACTGGGACAGTTTCTCCTACGAGCAGTACTTC. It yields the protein CSASDWDSFSYEQYF.

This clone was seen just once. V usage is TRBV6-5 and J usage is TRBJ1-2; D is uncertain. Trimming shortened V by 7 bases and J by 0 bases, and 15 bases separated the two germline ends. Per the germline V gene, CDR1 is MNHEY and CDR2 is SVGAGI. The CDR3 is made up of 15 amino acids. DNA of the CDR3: TGTGCCAGCACCCAGGAAGTAGTCCCTAACTATGGCTACACCTTC. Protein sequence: CASTQEVVPNYGYTF.

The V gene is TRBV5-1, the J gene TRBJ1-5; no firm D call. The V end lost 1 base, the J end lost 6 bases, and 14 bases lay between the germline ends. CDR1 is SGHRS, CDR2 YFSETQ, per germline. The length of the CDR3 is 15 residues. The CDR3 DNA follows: TGCGCCAGCAGCTTGACAGAGGGCGATGGTCAGCCCCAGCATTTT. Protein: CASSLTEGDGQPQHF.

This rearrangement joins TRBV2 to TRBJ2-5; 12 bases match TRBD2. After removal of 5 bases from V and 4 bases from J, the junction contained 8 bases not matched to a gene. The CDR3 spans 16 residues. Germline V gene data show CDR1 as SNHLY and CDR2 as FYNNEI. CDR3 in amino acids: CASSLGTSGSSETQYF. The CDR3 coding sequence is TGTGCCAGCAGTCTCGGGACTAGCGGGTCATCAGAGACCCAGTACTTC.

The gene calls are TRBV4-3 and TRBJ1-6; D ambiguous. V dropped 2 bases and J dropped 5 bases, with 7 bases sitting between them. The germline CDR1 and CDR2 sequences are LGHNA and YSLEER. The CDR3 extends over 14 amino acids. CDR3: CASSQRGNNSPLHF. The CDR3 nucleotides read TGCGCCAGCAGCCAAAGAGGGAATAATTCACCCCTCCACTTT.

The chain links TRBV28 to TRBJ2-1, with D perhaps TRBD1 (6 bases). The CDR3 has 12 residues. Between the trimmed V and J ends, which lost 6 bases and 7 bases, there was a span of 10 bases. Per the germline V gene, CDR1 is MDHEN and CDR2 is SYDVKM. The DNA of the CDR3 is TGTGCCAGCAGGGACAGTAAGAATGAGCAGTTCTTC. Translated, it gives CASRDSKNEQFF.

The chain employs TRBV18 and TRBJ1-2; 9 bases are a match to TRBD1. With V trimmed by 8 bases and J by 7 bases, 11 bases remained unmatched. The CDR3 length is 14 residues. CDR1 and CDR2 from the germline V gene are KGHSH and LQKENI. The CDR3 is CASTDRGQGFGYTF. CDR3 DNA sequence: TGTGCCAGCACGGACCGCGGACAGGGGTTTGGCTACACCTTC.

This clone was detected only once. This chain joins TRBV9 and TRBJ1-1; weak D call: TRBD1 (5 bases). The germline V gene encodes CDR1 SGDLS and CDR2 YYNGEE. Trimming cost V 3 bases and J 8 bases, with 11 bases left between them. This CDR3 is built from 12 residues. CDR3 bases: TGTGCCAGCAGCGCGGGGGGTATGGAAGCTTTCTTT. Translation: CASSAGGMEAFF.

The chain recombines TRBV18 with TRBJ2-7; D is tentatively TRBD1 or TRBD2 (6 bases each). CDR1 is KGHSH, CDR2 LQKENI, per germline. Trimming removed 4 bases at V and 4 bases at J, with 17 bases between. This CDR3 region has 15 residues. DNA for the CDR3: TGTGCCAGCTCACAGGGGGGATCCGGGGATTACGAGCAGTACTTC. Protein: CASSQGGSGDYEQYF.

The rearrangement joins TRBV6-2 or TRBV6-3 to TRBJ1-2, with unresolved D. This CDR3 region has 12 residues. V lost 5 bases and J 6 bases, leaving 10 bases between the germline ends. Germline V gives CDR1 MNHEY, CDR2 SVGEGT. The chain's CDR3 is CASSREGDGYTF. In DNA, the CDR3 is TGTGCCAGCAGTCGGGAGGGCGATGGCTACACCTTC.

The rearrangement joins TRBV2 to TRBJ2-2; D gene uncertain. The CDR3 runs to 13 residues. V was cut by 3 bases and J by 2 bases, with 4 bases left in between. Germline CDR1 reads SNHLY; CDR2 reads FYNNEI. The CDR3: CASSEVNTGELFF. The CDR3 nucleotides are TGTGCCAGCAGTGAGGTCAACACCGGGGAGCTGTTTTTT.

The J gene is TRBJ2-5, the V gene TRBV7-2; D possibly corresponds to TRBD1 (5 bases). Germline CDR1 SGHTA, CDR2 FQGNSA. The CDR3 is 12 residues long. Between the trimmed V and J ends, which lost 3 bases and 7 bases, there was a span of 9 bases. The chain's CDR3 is CASSFQGRTQYF. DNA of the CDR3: TGTGCCAGCAGCTTTCAGGGAAGGACCCAGTACTTC.

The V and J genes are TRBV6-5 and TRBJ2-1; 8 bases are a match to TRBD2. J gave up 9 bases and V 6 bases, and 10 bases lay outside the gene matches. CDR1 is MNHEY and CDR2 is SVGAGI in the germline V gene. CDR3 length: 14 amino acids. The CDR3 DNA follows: TGTGCCAGCAGCCCGGGACTAGAGGGGGGTGAGCAGTTCTTC. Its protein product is CASSPGLEGGEQFF.

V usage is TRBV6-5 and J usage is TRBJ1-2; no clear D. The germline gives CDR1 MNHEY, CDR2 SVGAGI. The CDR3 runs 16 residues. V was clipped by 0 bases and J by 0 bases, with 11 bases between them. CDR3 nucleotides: TGTGCCAGCAGTTACTCGATTGGCGCAGCTAACTATGGCTACACCTTC. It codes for CASSYSIGAANYGYTF.

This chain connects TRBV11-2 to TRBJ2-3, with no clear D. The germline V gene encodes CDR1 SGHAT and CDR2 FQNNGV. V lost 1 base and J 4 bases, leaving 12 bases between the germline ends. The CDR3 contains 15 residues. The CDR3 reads CASSLGWRPADTQYF. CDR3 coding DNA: TGTGCCAGCAGCTTAGGCTGGCGGCCGGCAGATACGCAGTATTTT.

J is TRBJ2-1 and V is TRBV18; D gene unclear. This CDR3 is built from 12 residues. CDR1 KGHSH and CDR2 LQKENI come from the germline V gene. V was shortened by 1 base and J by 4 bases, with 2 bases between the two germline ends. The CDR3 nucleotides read TGTGCCAGCTCACCACTATACAATGAGCAGTTCTTC. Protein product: CASSPLYNEQFF.

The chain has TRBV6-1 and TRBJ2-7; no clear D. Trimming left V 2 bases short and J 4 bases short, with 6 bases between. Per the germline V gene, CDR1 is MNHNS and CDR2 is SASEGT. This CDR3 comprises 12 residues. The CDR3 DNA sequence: TGTGCCAGCAGTGAAACCGCGTACGAGCAGTACTTC. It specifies CASSETAYEQYF.